The 23 T cell receptor beta chains below were found in one sample sequenced in a study of T cells after yellow fever vaccination. One entry per CDR3 protein, called by TCRdb with MiXCR from the 5' RACE reads. The profile shows some 560,000 distinct CDR3 sequences, around 16% of them singletons. Sequencing used PBMCs, obtained around 5 days after the first yellow fever vaccination. The receptors stem from a man younger than 30 who received the YFV17D yellow fever vaccine.

This clonotype was seen more than once but under ten times. This chain links TRBV10-1 with TRBJ2-4; either TRBD1 or TRBD2 may supply D (6 bases each). Germline CDR1 reads WNHNN; CDR2 reads SYGVQD (reference sequence). This CDR3 spans 13 amino acids. The DNA of the CDR3 is TGCGCTGAGGGGGGAGAAGTAGAAAACATTCAGTACTTC. Translation: CAEGGEVENIQYF.

This clonotype was recorded only once. The CDR3 DNA reads as TGTGCCAGCAGTTTAGACCCTACAACAAGCAATCAGCCCCAGCATTTT. It specifies CASSLDPTTSNQPQHF. This rearrangement joins TRBV28 to TRBJ1-5; D is unresolved. Per the germline V gene, CDR1 is MDHEN and CDR2 is SYDVKM. The CDR3 is 16 amino acids. V was clipped by 2 bases and J by 1 base, with 12 bases between them.

This clonotype was detected only a few times. The chain is built from TRBV12-3 or TRBV12-4 and TRBJ2-5, with TRBD1 matching over 7 bases. V lost 5 bases to trimming and J lost 5 bases; unmatched junction nucleotides: 14. The CDR3 contains 16 residues. This CDR3 is CASSPPPTGLGETQYF. The CDR3 DNA is TGTGCCAGCAGTCCTCCTCCGACAGGGCTCGGGGAGACCCAGTACTTC.

This clonotype was picked up a small number of times. The chain links TRBV28 to TRBJ2-3, with TRBD1 as a possible D gene (5 bases). V dropped 6 bases and J dropped 8 bases, with 18 bases sitting between them. Germline values: CDR1 MDHEN, CDR2 SYDVKM. The CDR3 totals 14 residues. CDR3 in amino acids: CASSSPSGSVTQYF. CDR3 nucleotides: TGTGCCAGCAGCTCCCCTTCAGGGTCGGTTACGCAGTATTTT.

The sample holds many counts of this clonotype. The chain joins TRBV7-2 to TRBJ2-1; the match to TRBD1 covers 7 bases. This CDR3 spans 14 amino acids. Germline V gives CDR1 SGHTA, CDR2 FQGNSA. J gave up 9 bases and V 6 bases, and 11 bases lay outside the gene matches. This chain's CDR3 is CASRLARGSSEQFF. CDR3 coding DNA: TGTGCCAGCAGGCTCGCCAGGGGGTCCAGTGAGCAGTTCTTC.

This clonotype turned up a few times. The chain carries TRBV15 and TRBJ1-6, with D uncertain. The germline V gene encodes CDR1 LNHNV and CDR2 YYDKDF (reference sequence). Trimming took off 3 bases at V and 10 bases at J, with 16 bases between the two ends. This CDR3 is built from 15 residues. The CDR3 sequence is CATSSGVQSRSPLHF. The DNA for the CDR3 is TGTGCCACCAGCAGTGGGGTCCAATCTCGATCACCCCTCCACTTT.

This sequence joins TRBV4-3 and TRBJ1-2, with 7 bases lining up with TRBD1. Germline CDR1 and CDR2: LGHNA and YSLEER. V shed 5 bases and J 0 bases; nucleotides not matched to a gene: 12. The CDR3 extends over 17 amino acids. The CDR3 loop reads CASSSEERTGANYGYTF. CDR3 in DNA: TGCGCCAGCAGCTCCGAGGAGAGGACAGGTGCTAACTATGGCTACACCTTC.

In its sample, this clonotype was seen a few times. This chain uses TRBV7-2 with TRBJ2-3, with 8 bases identical to TRBD2. The CDR3 consists of 15 residues. Germline loops: CDR1 SGHTA, CDR2 FQGNSA. V lost 3 bases, J lost 5 bases, and 7 bases stayed unmatched. CDR3 region: CASSFGGGRGDTQYF. The DNA for the CDR3 is TGTGCCAGCAGCTTCGGCGGGGGGCGGGGAGATACGCAGTATTTT.

J is TRBJ2-5 and V is TRBV6-5, with 9 positions matching TRBD2. The CDR3 has 15 residues. CDR1 and CDR2 (germline): MNHEY, SVGAGI. With V trimmed by 3 bases and J by 4 bases, 6 bases remained unmatched. The CDR3 loop is CASSYLGLARETQYF. The CDR3 nucleotides are TGTGCCAGCAGTTATTTGGGACTAGCACGAGAGACCCAGTACTTC.

This clonotype was observed a few times. The chain is built from TRBV6-5 and TRBJ1-5, with D hard to call. Germline lookup yields CDR1 MNHEY and CDR2 SVGAGI. V was clipped by 2 bases and J by 4 bases, with 12 bases between them. The CDR3 spans 15 residues. The CDR3 loop is CASSYDGKGNQPQHF. The CDR3 DNA follows: TGTGCCAGCAGTTACGATGGGAAGGGTAATCAGCCCCAGCATTTT.

This clonotype has more than one count but fewer than ten. The chain uses TRBV7-9 and TRBJ2-7, with D perhaps matching TRBD1 (6 bases). This CDR3 contains 14 residues. With 5 bases removed from V and 6 bases from J, the gap between germline ends came to 17 bases. Germline V CDR1 and CDR2: SEHNR, FQNEAQ (reference sequence). The CDR3 reads CASSPYRGGPEQYF. CDR3 sequence (DNA): TGTGCCAGCAGCCCGTACCGAGGGGGTCCCGAGCAGTACTTC.

The chain links TRBV12-3 or TRBV12-4 to TRBJ1-5; D possibly corresponds to TRBD1 (6 bases). The CDR3 contains 14 residues. The V and J ends lost 0 bases and 6 bases respectively, with 9 bases between them. The CDR3 DNA reads as TGTGCCAGCAGTTTAGCACAGGGTGGTCAGCCCCAGCATTTT. Translation: CASSLAQGGQPQHF.

The J gene is TRBJ1-6, the V gene TRBV6-2 or TRBV6-3; D ambiguous. Deletions cut 6 bases from V and 6 bases from J, with 15 bases between. This CDR3 region has 15 residues. Looked up from germline, CDR1 is MNHEY and CDR2 is SVGEGT. The CDR3 region has the DNA TGTGCCAGCAGCCCCCAGCAGGCGGCTAATTCACCCCTCCACTTT. Its protein is CASSPQQAANSPLHF.

The chain recombines TRBV15 with TRBJ2-5, with 8 nucleotides matching TRBD1. This CDR3 has 16 residues. From germline, CDR1 is LNHNV and CDR2 YYDKDF (reference sequence). V lost 0 bases, J lost 5 bases, and 8 bases stayed unmatched. The CDR3 bases are TGTGCCACCAGCAGAGAGAACAGGGGGTATGGGGAGACCCAGTACTTC. Translating it yields CATSRENRGYGETQYF.

This clonotype was recorded at least ten times. The genes are TRBV7-2 and TRBJ2-3; possible D gene TRBD1, 6 bases. This CDR3 region has 12 residues. Germline loops: CDR1 SGHTA, CDR2 FQGNSA. V lost 5 bases, J lost 6 bases, and 9 bases lay in between. CDR3: CASSPTGDTQYF. The CDR3 DNA reads as TGTGCCAGCAGCCCTACAGGGGATACGCAGTATTTT.

The sample holds many counts of this clonotype. The rearrangement joins TRBV11-1 to TRBJ2-3; D is unclear. The germline V gene has CDR1 SGHAT and CDR2 FQDESV (reference sequence). This CDR3 has 15 amino acids. V was trimmed by 4 bases and J by 3 bases, leaving 14 bases between them. The chain's CDR3 is CASSYGPGTTDTQYF. The CDR3, as DNA: TGTGCCAGCAGCTATGGACCGGGTACGACAGATACGCAGTATTTT.

This clonotype has a handful of counts. The rearrangement joins TRBV18 to TRBJ2-7, with 15 bases fitting TRBD2. The V gene's germline CDR1 is KGHSH and CDR2 LQKENI. Trimming at V came to 3 bases and at J to 0 bases, leaving 9 bases not matched to a gene. The CDR3 length is 19 residues. CDR3 nucleotide sequence: TGTGCCAGCTCACCTCTGCCGGGACTAGCGGGGGGTTCCTCCTACGAGCAGTACGTC. It encodes CASSPLPGLAGGSSYEQYV.

This chain links TRBV12-3 or TRBV12-4 with TRBJ2-2; the match to TRBD1 covers 7 bases. The CDR3 covers 18 residues. With V trimmed by 1 base and J by 3 bases, 11 bases remained unmatched. In nucleotides, the CDR3 is TGTGCCAGCAGTTTAGAGAGGAACCGGGACAGATACACCGGGGAGCTGTTTTTT. This translates into CASSLERNRDRYTGELFF.

This chain joins TRBV2 and TRBJ1-5; 8 bases map to TRBD1. The CDR3 loop spans 14 amino acids. V was clipped by 2 bases and J by 6 bases; unmatched bases: 3. The germline gives CDR1 SNHLY, CDR2 FYNNEI. The CDR3 sequence: CASSEHRGVQPQHF. In DNA, the CDR3 is TGTGCCAGCAGTGAACACAGGGGGGTTCAGCCCCAGCATTTT.

This clonotype was counted a few times. The chain's CDR3 is CASSAGGRGIQYF. For the CDR3, the DNA is TGTGCCAGCAGCGCGGGGGGAAGGGGCATTCAGTACTTC. This chain joins TRBV27 and TRBJ2-4; 8 positions agree with TRBD2. V dropped 6 bases and J dropped 9; count of bases not matched to a gene: 7. Germline loops: CDR1 MNHEY, CDR2 SMNVEV (reference sequence). The CDR3 has 13 amino acids.

This chain joins TRBV5-1 and TRBJ1-5; possible D gene TRBD1, 6 bases. Trimming took off 0 bases at V and 6 bases at J, with 19 bases between the two ends. Germline CDR1 reads SGHRS; CDR2 reads YFSETQ. The CDR3 totals 17 residues. CDR3 in DNA: TGCGCCAGCAGCTTGGGGACAGACTCGGGGGGCGGTCAGCCCCAGCATTTT. It translates to CASSLGTDSGGGQPQHF.

The chain links TRBV6-5 to TRBJ1-1, with TRBD1 as a possible D gene (5 bases). The germline V gene encodes CDR1 MNHEY and CDR2 SVGAGI. Deletions cut 4 bases from V and 7 bases from J, with 10 bases between. The CDR3 is 12 amino acids. The CDR3 protein is CASSSLGDEAFF. CDR3 in DNA: TGTGCCAGCAGTTCCTTAGGGGATGAAGCTTTCTTT.

The rearrangement uses TRBV6-1 and TRBJ2-5; TRBD2 agrees at 7 bases. The ends lost 6 bases at V and 7 bases at J; junction bases unmatched: 8. The CDR3 sequence is 13 residues long. The germline CDR1 and CDR2 sequences are MNHNS and SASEGT. Here the CDR3 DNA reads TGTGCCAGCAGGGGCGAGTGGGGGGGGACCCAGTACTTC. Translation gives CASRGEWGGTQYF.